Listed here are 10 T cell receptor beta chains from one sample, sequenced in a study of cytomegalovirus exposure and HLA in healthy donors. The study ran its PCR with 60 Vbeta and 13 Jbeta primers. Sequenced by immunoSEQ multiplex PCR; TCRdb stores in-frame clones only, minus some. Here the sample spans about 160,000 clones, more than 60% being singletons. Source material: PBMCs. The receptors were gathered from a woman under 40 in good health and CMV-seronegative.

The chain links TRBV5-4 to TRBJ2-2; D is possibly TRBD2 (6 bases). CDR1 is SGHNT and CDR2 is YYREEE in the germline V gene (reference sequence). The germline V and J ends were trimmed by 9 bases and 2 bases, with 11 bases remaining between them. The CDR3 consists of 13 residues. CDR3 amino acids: CATAGGNTGELFF. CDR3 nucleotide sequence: TGTGCCACCGCCGGGGGTAACACCGGGGAGCTGTTTTTT.

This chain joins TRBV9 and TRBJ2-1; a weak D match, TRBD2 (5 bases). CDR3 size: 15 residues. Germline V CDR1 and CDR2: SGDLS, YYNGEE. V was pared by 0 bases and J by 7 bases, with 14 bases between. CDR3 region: CASSVEAALLNEQFF. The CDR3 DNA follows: TGTGCCAGCAGCGTAGAAGCGGCCCTTTTGAATGAGCAGTTCTTC.

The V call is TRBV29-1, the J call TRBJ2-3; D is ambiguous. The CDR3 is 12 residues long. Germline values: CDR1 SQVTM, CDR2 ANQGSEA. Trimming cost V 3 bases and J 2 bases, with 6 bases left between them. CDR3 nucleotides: TGCAGCGTTGACCCAGACACAGATACGCAGTATTTT. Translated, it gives CSVDPDTDTQYF.

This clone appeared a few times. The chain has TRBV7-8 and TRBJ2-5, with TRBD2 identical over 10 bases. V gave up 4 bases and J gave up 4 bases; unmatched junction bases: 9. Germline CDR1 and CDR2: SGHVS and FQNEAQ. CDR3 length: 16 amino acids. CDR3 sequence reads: CASSSQPGLALETQYF. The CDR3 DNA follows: TGTGCCAGCAGCTCACAGCCGGGACTAGCGTTAGAGACCCAGTACTTC.

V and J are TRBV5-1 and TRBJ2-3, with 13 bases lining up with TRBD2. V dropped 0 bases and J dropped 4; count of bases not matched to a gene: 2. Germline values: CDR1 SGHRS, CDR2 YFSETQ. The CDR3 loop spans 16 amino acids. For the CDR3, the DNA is TGCGCCAGCAGCTTGGGACTAGCGGGGGGCGCAGATACGCAGTATTTT. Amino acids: CASSLGLAGGADTQYF. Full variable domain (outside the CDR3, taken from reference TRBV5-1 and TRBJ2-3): KAGVTQTPRYLIKTRGQQVTLSCSPISGHRSVSWYQQTPGQGLQFLFEYFSETQRNKGNFPGRFSGRQFSNSRSEMNVSTLELGDSALYLCASSLGLAGGADTQYFGPGTRLTVL.

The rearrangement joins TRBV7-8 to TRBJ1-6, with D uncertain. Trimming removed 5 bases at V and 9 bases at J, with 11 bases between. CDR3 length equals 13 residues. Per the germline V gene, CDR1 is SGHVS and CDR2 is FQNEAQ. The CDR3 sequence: CASSELSGSPLHF. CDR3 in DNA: TGTGCCAGCAGCGAACTTTCGGGTTCACCCCTCCACTTT.

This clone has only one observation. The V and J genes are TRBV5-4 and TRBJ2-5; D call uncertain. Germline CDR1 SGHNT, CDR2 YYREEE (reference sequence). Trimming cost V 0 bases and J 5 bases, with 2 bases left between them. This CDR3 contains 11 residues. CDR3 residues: CASSLAETQYF. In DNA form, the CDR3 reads TGTGCCAGCAGCTTGGCGGAGACCCAGTACTTC. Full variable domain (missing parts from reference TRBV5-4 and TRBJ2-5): ETGVTQSPTHLIKTRGQQVTLRCSSQSGHNTVSWYQQALGQGPQFIFQYYREEENGRGNFPPRFSGLQFPNYSSELNVNALELDDSALYLCASSLAETQYFGPGTRLLVL.

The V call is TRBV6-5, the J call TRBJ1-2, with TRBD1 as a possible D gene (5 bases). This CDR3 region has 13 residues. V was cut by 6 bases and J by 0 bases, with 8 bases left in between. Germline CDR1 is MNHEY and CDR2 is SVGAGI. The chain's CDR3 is CASRRDSNYGYTF. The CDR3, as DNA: TGTGCCAGCAGACGGGACTCTAACTATGGCTACACCTTC.

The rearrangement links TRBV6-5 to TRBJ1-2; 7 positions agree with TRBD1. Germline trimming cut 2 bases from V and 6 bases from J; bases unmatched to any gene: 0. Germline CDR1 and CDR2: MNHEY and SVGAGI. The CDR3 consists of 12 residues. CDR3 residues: CASSYDRDGYTF. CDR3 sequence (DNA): TGTGCCAGCAGTTACGACAGGGATGGCTACACCTTC.

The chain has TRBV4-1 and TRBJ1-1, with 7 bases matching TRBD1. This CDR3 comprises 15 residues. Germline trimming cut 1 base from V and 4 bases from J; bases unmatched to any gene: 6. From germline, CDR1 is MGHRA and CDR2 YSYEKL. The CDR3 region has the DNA TGCGCCAGCAGCCAAGCGACAGGGAGGAGCACTGAAGCTTTCTTT. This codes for CASSQATGRSTEAFF.